This T cell receptor (beta chain) was captured in a study of blood T cell repertoires in COVID-19. Study summary: Sites across the United States, Italy and Spain contributed samples from acute and convalescent COVID-19. In each case, the material was cDNA or gDNA derived from T cells, B-cell-depleted T cells, or PBMCs.

Per the study methods: Estimates of nucleated cell counts were drawn from the amplification of reference gene primers. Clones were sequenced by immunoSEQ multiplex PCR, and TCRdb holds only the in-frame ones, with some missing. That table furnishes V, J and clone size, whereas the DNA furnished D and trimming. Of approximately 300,000 clones in the sample, approximately 86% are singletons; the top ten hold approximately 0.94%. The CDR3 has 13 amino acids. Germline trimming cut 6 bases from V and 4 bases from J; bases unmatched to any gene: 3. Germline CDR1 reads SGHTA; CDR2 reads FQGNSA. Sequenced sample: peripheral blood. The receptor comes from a human donor with COVID-19, enrolled during active disease. The donor label of this sample is uncertain. This chain joins TRBV7-2 and TRBJ2-3; TRBD1 agrees at 8 bases. This CDR3 is CASSQDRADTQYF. The CDR3, as DNA: TGTGCCAGCAGTCAGGACAGGGCAGATACGCAGTATTTT.